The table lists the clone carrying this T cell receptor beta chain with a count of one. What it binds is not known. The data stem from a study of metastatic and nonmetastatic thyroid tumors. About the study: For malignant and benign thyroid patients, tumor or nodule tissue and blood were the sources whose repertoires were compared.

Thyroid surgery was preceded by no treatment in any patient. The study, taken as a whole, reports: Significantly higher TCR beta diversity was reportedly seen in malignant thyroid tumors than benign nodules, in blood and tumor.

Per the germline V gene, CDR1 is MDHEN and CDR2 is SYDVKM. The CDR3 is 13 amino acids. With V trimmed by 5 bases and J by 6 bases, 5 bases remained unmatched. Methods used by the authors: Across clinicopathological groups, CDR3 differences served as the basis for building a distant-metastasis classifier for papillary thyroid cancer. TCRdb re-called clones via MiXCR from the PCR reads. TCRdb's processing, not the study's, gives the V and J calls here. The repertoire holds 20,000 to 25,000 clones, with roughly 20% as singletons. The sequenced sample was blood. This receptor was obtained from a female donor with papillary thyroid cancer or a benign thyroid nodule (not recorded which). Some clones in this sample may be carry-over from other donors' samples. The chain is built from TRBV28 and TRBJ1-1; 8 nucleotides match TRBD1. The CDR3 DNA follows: TGTGCCAGCAGTCCTCTACAGGGGGCTGAAGCTTTCTTT. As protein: CASSPLQGAEAFF.